The 21 T cell receptor beta chains presented below share a single source sample, sequenced in a study of T cell responses to AZD1222 COVID-19 vaccine. Sequencing was performed with immunoSEQ multiplex PCR; in TCRdb, only in-frame clones are kept and a portion is missing. The sample includes approximately 130,000 clones, less than 95% of them seen just once. The sequencing here drew on peripheral blood, taken on day 0 of AZD1222 vaccination. These receptors were taken from an adult in good health.

The chain carries TRBV7-2 and TRBJ2-3; TRBD2 matches 7 bases. V shed 0 bases, J shed 4 bases, and the junction held 4 bases outside the gene matches. CDR1 and CDR2 (germline): SGHTA, FQGNSA. The CDR3 is 15 amino acids. CDR3 region: CASSLARGRPDTQYF. DNA of the CDR3: TGTGCCAGCAGCTTAGCGCGCGGGAGACCAGATACGCAGTATTTT.

This chain connects TRBV18 to TRBJ1-2; possible D gene TRBD1, 6 bases. V lost 6 bases and J 7 bases, leaving 21 bases between the germline ends. Germline V gives CDR1 KGHSH, CDR2 LQKENI. The CDR3 has 15 residues. CDR3 nucleotides: TGTGCCAGCTCTATCGAGACAGGCGGGTTGATTGGCTACACCTTC. It encodes CASSIETGGLIGYTF.

The genes are TRBV18 and TRBJ2-2; D possibly corresponds to TRBD2 (5 bases). The CDR3 loop spans 16 amino acids. Germline values: CDR1 KGHSH, CDR2 LQKENI. V was pared by 3 bases and J by 4 bases, with 15 bases between. The CDR3 region is CASSPGGFDFTGELFF. The CDR3 nucleotides read TGTGCCAGCTCACCCGGCGGGTTCGATTTCACCGGGGAGCTGTTTTTT.

This sequence joins TRBV9 and TRBJ2-3; D gene uncertain. Trimming shortened V by 2 bases and J by 3 bases, and 4 bases separated the two germline ends. Germline lookup yields CDR1 SGDLS and CDR2 YYNGEE. This CDR3 contains 12 residues. CDR3 DNA sequence: TGTGCCAGCAGCGTGGGAACAGATACGCAGTATTTT. Its protein product is CASSVGTDTQYF.

This sequence joins TRBV18 and TRBJ1-1; D remains ambiguous. Germline CDR1 and CDR2: KGHSH and LQKENI. Deletions cut 4 bases from V and 0 bases from J, with 12 bases between. The CDR3 runs to 15 residues. The CDR3 sequence: CASSLASSMNTEAFF. DNA for the CDR3: TGTGCCAGCTCACTAGCAAGTTCCATGAACACTGAAGCTTTCTTT.

The chain is built from TRBV18 and TRBJ1-1, with TRBD1 as a possible D gene (5 bases). Germline CDR1 KGHSH, CDR2 LQKENI. This CDR3 spans 14 amino acids. Trimming cost V 3 bases and J 5 bases, with 13 bases left between them. Here the CDR3 DNA reads TGTGCCAGCTCACCCGGGACTGTGGGGACTGAAGCTTTCTTT. Translating it yields CASSPGTVGTEAFF.

This sequence joins TRBV7-9 and TRBJ2-7, with D perhaps TRBD2 (6 bases). Germline CDR1 and CDR2: SEHNR and FQNEAQ (reference sequence). Trimming stripped 5 bases from V and 6 bases from J, with 23 bases between. The CDR3 length is 16 residues. The CDR3 here is CASSPLSGGLLSEQYF. The CDR3, as DNA: TGTGCCAGCAGCCCTCTTAGCGGAGGGTTGTTGAGCGAGCAGTACTTC.

V gene TRBV5-1 combines with J gene TRBJ1-5; D is possibly TRBD1 (5 bases). Trimming cost V 4 bases and J 2 bases, with 13 bases left between them. The CDR3 runs 15 residues. Germline V gives CDR1 SGHRS, CDR2 YFSETQ. The CDR3 nucleotides are TGCGCCAGCAGCGCGCAGGGAGGGGGCAATCAGCCCCAGCATTTT. Amino acid sequence: CASSAQGGGNQPQHF. Variable domain in full (rest from reference TRBV5-1 and TRBJ1-5): KAGVTQTPRYLIKTRGQQVTLSCSPISGHRSVSWYQQTPGQGLQFLFEYFSETQRNKGNFPGRFSGRQFSNSRSEMNVSTLELGDSALYLCASSAQGGGNQPQHFGDGTRLSIL.

The chain has TRBV4-1 and TRBJ1-6; 8 bases align to TRBD1. Per germline, CDR1 MGHRA and CDR2 YSYEKL. The V gene end was trimmed by 0 bases and the J gene end by 10 bases; junction bases not matched to a gene: 8. CDR3 length: 16 amino acids. Here the CDR3 DNA reads TGCGCCAGCAGCCAAGAGGGCGACAGGGGACTCTCACCCCTCCACTTT. This sequence encodes CASSQEGDRGLSPLHF.

CDR3 protein: CASSSGQGSLQETQYF. CDR3 sequence (DNA): TGTGCCAGCAGTTCCGGACAGGGGTCCTTACAGGAGACCCAGTACTTC. V is TRBV2 and J is TRBJ2-5; 9 bases fit TRBD1. V was pared by 5 bases and J by 5 bases, with 12 bases of the junction left unmatched. The germline CDR1 and CDR2 sequences are SNHLY and FYNNEI. The length of the CDR3 is 16 residues.

The chain is built from TRBV7-2 and TRBJ1-3, with 9 nucleotides matching TRBD1. The CDR3 runs to 15 residues. The germline CDR1 and CDR2 sequences are SGHTA and FQGNSA. V shed 5 bases, J shed 2 bases, and the junction held 4 bases outside the gene matches. This chain's CDR3 is CASSPDRGTGNTIYF. CDR3 bases: TGTGCCAGCAGCCCGGACAGGGGCACTGGAAACACCATATATTTT.

This sequence joins TRBV7-9 and TRBJ2-7; 9 nucleotides align to TRBD1. CDR1 is SEHNR and CDR2 is FQNEAQ in the germline V gene (reference sequence). V lost 3 bases and J lost 5; bases outside the gene matches: 5. The CDR3 has 14 amino acids. CDR3 region: CASSLGQGRNEQYF. The DNA of the CDR3 is TGTGCCAGCAGCTTGGGACAGGGTCGCAACGAGCAGTACTTC.

This chain uses TRBV19 with TRBJ1-5, with a tentative D call TRBD1 (5 bases). This CDR3 spans 16 amino acids. Germline CDR1 LNHDA, CDR2 SQIVND (reference sequence). Trimming took off 1 base at V and 1 base at J, with 11 bases between the two ends. The CDR3 nucleotides read TGTGCCAGTAGTATAGGGGGGTTATTGAGCAATCAGCCCCAGCATTTT. This codes for CASSIGGLLSNQPQHF.

The rearrangement joins TRBV29-1 to TRBJ1-4, with a possible D match to TRBD1 (5 bases). The V gene's germline CDR1 is SQVTM and CDR2 ANQGSEA. Trimming took 5 bases from V and 8 from J, leaving 12 bases between them. CDR3 size: 12 residues. For the CDR3, the DNA is TGCAGCGTTTGGGGGGATGGCGAAAAACTGTTTTTT. Translated, it gives CSVWGDGEKLFF. Full variable domain (outside the CDR3, taken from reference TRBV29-1 and TRBJ1-4): SAVISQKPSRDICQRGTSLTIQCQVDSQVTMMFWYRQQPGQSLTLIATANQGSEATYESGFVIDKFPISRPNLTFSTLTVSNMSPEDSSIYLCSVWGDGEKLFFGSGTQLSVL.

The chain is built from TRBV28 and TRBJ2-5, with D unresolved. CDR3 length: 15 residues. The germline V gene has CDR1 MDHEN and CDR2 SYDVKM. Trimming took off 7 bases at V and 2 bases at J, with 17 bases between the two ends. The CDR3 DNA is TGTGCCAGCAACCCAATAGGTCTTCCTCAAGAGACCCAGTACTTC. This encodes CASNPIGLPQETQYF. Full variable domain (rest looked up from reference TRBV28 and TRBJ2-5): DVKVTQSSRYLVKRTGEKVFLECVQDMDHENMFWYRQDPGLGLRLIYFSYDVKMKEKGDIPEGYSVSREKKERFSLILESASTNQTSMYLCASNPIGLPQETQYFGPGTRLLVL.

The chain uses TRBV6-6 and TRBJ1-5; unclear D gene. V shed 6 bases and J shed 5 bases, with 11 bases lying between them. Germline loops: CDR1 MNHNY, CDR2 SVGAGI (reference sequence). The CDR3 runs to 13 residues. As DNA, the CDR3 is TGTGCCAGCAGACGATCTTGGGATCAGCCCCAGCATTTT. As protein: CASRRSWDQPQHF.

This clone has more than one count but fewer than ten. V is TRBV12-3 or TRBV12-4 and J is TRBJ1-1; D is unresolved. Trimming took 1 base from V and 10 from J, leaving 7 bases between them. CDR3 length: 11 residues. CDR3 region: CASSLEGRAFF. In DNA form, the CDR3 reads TGTGCCAGCAGTTTAGAAGGGAGAGCTTTCTTT.

The chain joins TRBV3-1 (or the pseudogene TRBV3-2) to TRBJ1-2; D gene ambiguous. Trimming stripped 0 bases from V and 4 bases from J, with 9 bases between. Germline-derived CDR1 and CDR2 are LGHDT and YNNKEL (reference sequence). The CDR3 runs to 14 residues. CDR3 nucleotide sequence: TGTGCCAGCAGCCAAGAGGGCCCCTTCTATGGCTACACCTTC. It yields the protein CASSQEGPFYGYTF.

V usage is TRBV21-1 and J usage is TRBJ2-7; the D segment call TRBD1 is taken from the table without a DNA check. TRBV21-1 represents a pseudogene. The CDR3 contains 14 residues. CDR3 bases: TGTGCCAGCAGCAAATACGGACAGTCCTACGAGCAGTACTTC. Amino acid sequence: CASSKYGQSYEQYF.

A few counts support this clone. The J gene is TRBJ1-6, the V gene TRBV7-9, with 8 bases matching TRBD1. V shed 1 base, J shed 13 bases, and the junction held 6 bases outside the gene matches. CDR1 is SEHNR and CDR2 is FQNEAQ in the germline V gene (reference sequence). CDR3 size: 14 residues. As DNA, the CDR3 is TGTGCCAGCAGCTTAGGGGGACAGGCTTCGCCCCTCCACTTT. Encoded protein: CASSLGGQASPLHF.

The chain combines TRBV7-9 with TRBJ2-7; the match to TRBD2 covers 13 bases. This CDR3 has 15 residues. Germline V gene sequence: CDR1 SEHNR, CDR2 FQNEAQ (reference sequence). Trimming at V came to 0 bases and at J to 5 bases, leaving 1 base not matched to a gene. CDR3 sequence (DNA): TGTGCCAGCAGCTTAGCTGGACTAGCGGGAGACGAGCAGTACTTC. This sequence encodes CASSLAGLAGDEQYF.